This TCR beta chain was sequenced during a study of post-analysis software for immune sequencing data. Study as a whole: Patients with relapsing-remitting, secondary progressive and progressive-relapsing multiple sclerosis courses were all represented.

Whole-study results and caveats: Normalized Chao1 diversity in multiple sclerosis patients fell significantly below that of controls. The F measure placed samples prepared in the same batch into strongly shared clusters.

Unique-molecular-identifier-tagged TCR beta cDNA libraries were used. One entry per CDR3 protein, called by TCRdb with MiXCR from the PCR reads. The sample includes approximately 730,000 distinct CDR3 sequences, around 45% of them seen just once. Of note for this clonotype: No antigen is known for it.

This clonotype originated in a girl between 10 and 17 years old with multiple sclerosis. Sequencing was done on a sample of blood.

The CDR3 DNA follows: TGTGCCAGCAGTCCTCGGGAGCTACCAGATACGCAGTATTTT. This sequence encodes CASSPRELPDTQYF. The J gene is TRBJ2-3, the V gene TRBV6-6, with a tentative D call TRBD2 (6 bases). The V and J ends lost 5 bases and 4 bases respectively, with 13 bases between them. The germline V gene encodes CDR1 MNHNY and CDR2 SVGAGI (reference sequence). This CDR3 region has 14 residues.